One sample yielded the 11 T cell receptor beta chains listed below, sequenced in a study of blood T cell repertoires in COVID-19. The method was immunoSEQ multiplex PCR; TCRdb's version includes in-frame clones alone and lacks a portion of them. The sample gives 180,000 or so clones, approximately 87% of which show up once; just under 2.5% is in the top ten. Material: peripheral blood. These receptors were obtained from a middle-aged man with active or convalescent COVID-19.

This clone was recorded a few times. J is TRBJ2-1 and V is TRBV19; 10 bases map to TRBD1. The CDR3 is 15 residues long. The V gene end was trimmed by 7 bases and the J gene end by 0 bases; junction bases not matched to a gene: 3. Germline V gives CDR1 LNHDA, CDR2 SQIVND (reference sequence). The CDR3 reads CASTRTGGSYNEQFF. CDR3 in DNA: TGTGCCAGTACCCGGACAGGGGGCTCCTACAATGAGCAGTTCTTC.

The table lists this clone with a count of one. This chain uses TRBV11-1 with TRBJ2-7, with 7 nucleotides matching TRBD2. The ends lost 5 bases at V and 0 bases at J; junction bases unmatched: 4. Looked up from germline, CDR1 is SGHAT and CDR2 is FQDESV (reference sequence). There are 14 residues in the CDR3. The CDR3 DNA reads as TGTGCCAGCAGCCCCAGCGGGGCCTCCTACGAGCAGTACTTC. It specifies CASSPSGASYEQYF. The entire variable domain, with the rest obtained from reference TRBV11-1 and TRBJ2-7, is as follows: EAEVAQSPRYKITEKSQAVAFWCDPISGHATLYWYRQILGQGPELLVQFQDESVVDDSQLPKDRFSAERLKGVDSTLKIQPAELGDSAMYLCASSPSGASYEQYFGPGTRLTVT.

The genes are TRBV5-1 and TRBJ2-7; D may be TRBD1 (7 bases). V was trimmed by 0 bases and J by 4 bases, leaving 20 bases between them. From germline, CDR1 is SGHRS and CDR2 YFSETQ. The CDR3 loop spans 17 amino acids. In nucleotides, the CDR3 is TGCGCCAGCAGCTTGGAAAAGGGCGGGACAGCGGTGTACGAGCAGTACTTC. Amino acid sequence: CASSLEKGGTAVYEQYF.

CDR3 DNA sequence: TGTGCCAGCAGCTTTCCGGGGGGGGTTTCTGCTGGCTACACCTTC. It is translated as CASSFPGGVSAGYTF. The chain recombines TRBV11-2 with TRBJ1-2, with D tentatively TRBD1 (5 bases). This CDR3 contains 15 residues. The V end lost 3 bases, the J end lost 7 bases, and 18 bases lay between the germline ends. Per the germline V gene, CDR1 is SGHAT and CDR2 is FQNNGV.

This clone was seen only once. The chain employs TRBV2 and TRBJ1-3; TRBD1 is a possible D gene (6 bases). CDR1 is SNHLY and CDR2 is FYNNEI in the germline V gene. The CDR3 contains 14 residues. Trimming took 4 bases from V and 2 from J, leaving 9 bases between them. The CDR3 DNA follows: TGTGCCAGCAGTGCCAGGGGCCCTGGAAACACCATATATTTT. It is translated as CASSARGPGNTIYF. Full variable domain (missing parts from reference TRBV2 and TRBJ1-3): EPEVTQTPSHQVTQMGQEVILRCVPISNHLYFYWYRQILGQKVEFLVSFYNNEISEKSEIFDDQFSVERPDGSNFTLKIRSTKLEDSAMYFCASSARGPGNTIYFGEGSWLTVV.

The rearrangement uses TRBV7-2 and TRBJ2-5, with 9 bases matching TRBD2. There are 18 residues in the CDR3. Germline assignment: CDR1 SGHTA and CDR2 FQGNSA. V gave up 1 base and J gave up 3 bases; unmatched junction bases: 12. The CDR3 DNA reads TGTGCCAGCAGCTTAGGGGTCGGAGCGGGGGGAGGAAAAGAGACCCAGTACTTC. Translating it yields CASSLGVGAGGGKETQYF.

The V call is TRBV27, the J call TRBJ2-2; possible D gene TRBD2, 6 bases. The CDR3 loop spans 15 amino acids. Germline lookup yields CDR1 MNHEY and CDR2 SMNVEV (reference sequence). V was trimmed by 5 bases and J by 0 bases, leaving 10 bases between them. For the CDR3, the DNA is TGTGCCAGCAGTACCTCTAGCGCGAACACCGGGGAGCTGTTTTTT. This sequence encodes CASSTSSANTGELFF.

The V call is TRBV5-1, the J call TRBJ1-3; tentatively, D is TRBD1 (5 bases). The CDR3 runs to 19 residues. Germline V gives CDR1 SGHRS, CDR2 YFSETQ. Trimming shortened V by 3 bases and J by 3 bases, and 25 bases separated the two germline ends. The DNA for the CDR3 is TGCGCCAGCAGCTCTTCACCCTTAATCGACAGCAAACATGGAAACACCATATATTTT. This encodes CASSSSPLIDSKHGNTIYF.

The rearrangement uses TRBV9 and TRBJ1-1; 8 positions agree with TRBD1. With 4 bases clipped from V and 5 bases from J, the junction kept 7 bases outside the gene matches. The germline V gene encodes CDR1 SGDLS and CDR2 YYNGEE. The CDR3 consists of 14 residues. In DNA form, the CDR3 reads TGTGCCAGCAGCCCAGCCAGGGGGCGAACTGAAGCTTTCTTT. This sequence encodes CASSPARGRTEAFF.

The chain couples TRBV28 to TRBJ2-7; 11 positions agree with TRBD2. CDR3 length equals 17 residues. CDR1 and CDR2 (germline): MDHEN, SYDVKM. V was clipped by 5 bases and J by 3 bases; unmatched bases: 12. The chain's CDR3 is CASSPTTGLAEIYEQYF. The CDR3 bases are TGTGCCAGCAGTCCTACCACGGGACTAGCGGAGATCTACGAGCAGTACTTC.

This chain connects TRBV18 to TRBJ1-3, with 9 bases that match TRBD1. Germline CDR1 reads KGHSH; CDR2 reads LQKENI. V lost 1 base and J lost 3; bases outside the gene matches: 4. This CDR3 has 16 amino acids. This CDR3 is CASSPRQGVNGNTIYF. The DNA for the CDR3 is TGTGCCAGCTCACCACGACAGGGGGTGAATGGAAACACCATATATTTT.